This T cell receptor beta chain was captured in a study of blood T cells in healthy people across ages. A sample-barcoded 5' primer and a J-beta primer mix were used in a second PCR of roughly 6 to 11 cycles. TCRdb analysed the 5' RACE reads with MiXCR anew, one entry per CDR3 protein. The table lists 1.5 million or so distinct CDR3 sequences, 40% to 45% of them singletons. There are 13 residues in the CDR3. Germline V gives CDR1 SQVTM, CDR2 ANQGSEA. The table lists this clonotype with a few counts. The rearrangement uses TRBV29-1 and TRBJ2-5; D may match TRBD1 or TRBD2 (5 bases each). The J call may be incorrect, as the DNA end agrees better with TRBJ2-7. The receptor was isolated from a woman younger than 35 in good health. Sequencing was carried out using blood. The CDR3 protein is CSGGGQDRYEQYF. In nucleotides, the CDR3 is TGCAGCGGGGGCGGGCAGGACCGCTACGAGCAGTACTTC.